This T cell receptor (beta chain) appears in the sequencing data of a study of blood T cell repertoires in COVID-19. Study-wide context: Samples representing acute and convalescent COVID-19 were sourced from the United States, Italy and Spain. T cells, B-cell-depleted T cells, or PBMCs provided the cDNA or gDNA that served as material.

The germline CDR1 and CDR2 sequences are SQVTM and ANQGSEA. V gave up 3 bases and J gave up 5 bases; unmatched junction bases: 6. The CDR3 is 14 amino acids. In the study's own analysis: Amplification from reference gene primers served as the basis for estimated nucleated cell counts. TCRdb keeps only in-frame clones here, not all; method: immunoSEQ multiplex PCR. V, J and clone size were drawn from that table, and D and trimming were deduced from the DNA. The sample lists about 62,000 clones, more than 70% occurring once. The TCR comes from a human donor in a cohort sampled during active COVID-19. The chain carries TRBV29-1 and TRBJ2-5; 10 bases map to TRBD1. Sample: peripheral blood. CDR3 DNA: TGCAGCGTTGAGGTGACAGGGGGCGTGGAGACCCAGTACTTC. This sequence encodes CSVEVTGGVETQYF.